This T cell receptor (beta chain) was identified during a study of T-cell memory formation after mild COVID-19. TCRdb called the 5' RACE reads again in MiXCR, with one record for every CDR3 protein. The sample comprises about 110,000 distinct CDR3 sequences, roughly an eighth of which are singletons, and approximately 43% rests with the top ten. The V and J ends lost 0 bases and 8 bases respectively, with 13 bases between them. The germline V gene encodes CDR1 MGHDK and CDR2 SYGVNS. The CDR3 totals 14 residues. The chain has TRBV25-1 and TRBJ1-2; D possibly corresponds to TRBD1 (5 bases). Material: PBMCs or a T cell subset sorted from them (not recorded which). This clonotype originated in a man aged 18 to 30 who had mild COVID-19 (a few samples of this study predate the infection). Cell type and time point are not known. The CDR3 spells CASSEYGAGGGYTF. As DNA, the CDR3 is TGTGCCAGCAGTGAATATGGGGCAGGAGGGGGCTACACCTTC.